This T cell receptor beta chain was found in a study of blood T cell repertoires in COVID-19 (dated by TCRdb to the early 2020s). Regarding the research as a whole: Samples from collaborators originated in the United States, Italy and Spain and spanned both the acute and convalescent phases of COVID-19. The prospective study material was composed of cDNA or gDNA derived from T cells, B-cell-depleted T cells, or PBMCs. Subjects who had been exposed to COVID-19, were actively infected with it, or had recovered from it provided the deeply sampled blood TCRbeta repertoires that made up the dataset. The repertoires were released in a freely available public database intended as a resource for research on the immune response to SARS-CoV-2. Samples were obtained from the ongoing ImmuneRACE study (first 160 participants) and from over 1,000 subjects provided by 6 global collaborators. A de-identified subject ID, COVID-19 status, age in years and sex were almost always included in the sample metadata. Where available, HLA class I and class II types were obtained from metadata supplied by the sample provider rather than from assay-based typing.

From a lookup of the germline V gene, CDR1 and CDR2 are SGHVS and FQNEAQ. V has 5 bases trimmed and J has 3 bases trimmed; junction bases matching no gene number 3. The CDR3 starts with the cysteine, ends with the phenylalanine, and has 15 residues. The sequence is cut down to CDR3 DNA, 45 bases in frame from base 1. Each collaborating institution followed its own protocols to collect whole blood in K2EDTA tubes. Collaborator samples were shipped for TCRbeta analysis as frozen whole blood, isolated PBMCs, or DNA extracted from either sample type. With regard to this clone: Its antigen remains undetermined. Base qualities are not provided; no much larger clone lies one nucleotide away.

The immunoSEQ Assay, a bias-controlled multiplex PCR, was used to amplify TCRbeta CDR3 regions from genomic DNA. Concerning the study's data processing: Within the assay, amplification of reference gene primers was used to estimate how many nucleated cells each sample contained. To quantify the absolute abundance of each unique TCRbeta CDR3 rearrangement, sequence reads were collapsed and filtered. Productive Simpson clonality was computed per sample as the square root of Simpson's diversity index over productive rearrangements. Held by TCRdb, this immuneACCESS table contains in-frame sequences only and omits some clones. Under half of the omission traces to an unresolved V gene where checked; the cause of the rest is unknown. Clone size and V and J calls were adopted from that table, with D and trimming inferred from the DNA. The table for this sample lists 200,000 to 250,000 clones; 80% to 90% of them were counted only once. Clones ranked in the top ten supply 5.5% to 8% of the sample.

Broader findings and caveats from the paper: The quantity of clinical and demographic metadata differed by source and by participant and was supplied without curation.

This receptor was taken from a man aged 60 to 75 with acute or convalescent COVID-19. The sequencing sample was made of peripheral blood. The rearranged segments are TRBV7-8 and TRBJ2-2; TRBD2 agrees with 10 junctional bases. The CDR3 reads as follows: CASSRGLAYTGELFF. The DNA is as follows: TGTGCCAGCAGCCGGGGACTAGCGTACACCGGGGAGCTGTTTTTT.